The T cell receptor (beta chain) under discussion was sequenced for a study of cytomegalovirus exposure and HLA in healthy donors. Overall study results and limits: Follow-up analysis later connected one missense variant in DCLRE1C with trimming of TCR beta V- and J-genes. The authors later found TCR association rates varying by HLA locus, with DRB1 most and HLA-C fewest. TRBV6-2, TRBV6-3 and other indistinguishable V segments were excluded.

The CDR3 runs to 13 residues. The V gene lost 5 bases and the J gene lost 4 bases, with 11 bases spanning the gap. Germline V CDR1 and CDR2: SGHTA, FQGNSA. It was with 60 Vbeta and 13 Jbeta primers that the PCR ran. Produced via immunoSEQ multiplex PCR; TCRdb's table is partial and in-frame only. The sample records about 140,000 clones, roughly 81% being singletons. This clone has only one observation. The antigen is unknown. This clonotype was sampled from a female donor in good health and CMV-seronegative. The sequenced sample was PBMCs. V usage is TRBV7-2 and J usage is TRBJ1-2, with D maybe TRBD1 (6 bases). The DNA of the CDR3 is TGTGCCAGCAGCAATGGGGACACCTATGGCTACACCTTC. It encodes CASSNGDTYGYTF. The variable domain in full, completed from reference TRBV7-2 and TRBJ1-2, reads GAGVSQSPSNKVTEKGKDVELRCDPISGHTALYWYRQSLGQGLEFLIYFQGNSAPDKSGLPSDRFSAERTGGSVSTLTIQRTQQEDSAVYLCASSNGDTYGYTFGSGTRLTVV.